A single count supports the clone carrying this TCR beta chain. The sample belongs to a study of cytomegalovirus exposure and HLA in healthy donors. Repertoires were generated with immunoSEQ multiplex PCR, while TCRdb's copy carries only in-frame clones and drops some. The sample contains about 73,000 clones, around 96% of which appear only once. The V and J ends lost 1 base and 7 bases, in that order; junction bases with no gene match: 8. The CDR3 has 17 amino acids. Germline loops: CDR1 MGHRA, CDR2 YSYEKL. The source of this sequence is a man aged 18 to 29 in good health and CMV-seronegative. This sequence joins TRBV4-1 and TRBJ1-4, with 11 bases that match TRBD1. The sample was PBMCs. The chain's CDR3 is CASSQALAGTGGEKLFF. CDR3 nucleotides: TGCGCCAGCAGCCAAGCGTTAGCCGGGACAGGGGGTGAAAAACTGTTTTTT.